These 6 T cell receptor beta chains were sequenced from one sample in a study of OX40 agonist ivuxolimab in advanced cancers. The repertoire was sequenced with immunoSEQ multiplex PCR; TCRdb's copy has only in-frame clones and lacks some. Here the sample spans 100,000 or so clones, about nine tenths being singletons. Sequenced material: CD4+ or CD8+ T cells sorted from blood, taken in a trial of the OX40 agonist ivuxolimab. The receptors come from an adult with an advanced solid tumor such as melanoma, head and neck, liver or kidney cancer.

In DNA, the CDR3 is TGTGCCAGCACCAAGACCGGTCTCCCCTACAATGAGCAGTTCTTC. This gives the protein CASTKTGLPYNEQFF. This sequence joins TRBV28 and TRBJ2-1, with no clear D. The V end lost 7 bases, the J end lost 2 bases, and 15 bases lay between the germline ends. In germline, CDR1 is MDHEN, CDR2 SYDVKM. The CDR3 loop spans 15 amino acids. The full variable domain, its missing parts supplied by reference TRBV28 and TRBJ2-1, is DVKVTQSSRYLVKRTGEKVFLECVQDMDHENMFWYRQDPGLGLRLIYFSYDVKMKEKGDIPEGYSVSREKKERFSLILESASTNQTSMYLCASTKTGLPYNEQFFGPGTRLTVL.

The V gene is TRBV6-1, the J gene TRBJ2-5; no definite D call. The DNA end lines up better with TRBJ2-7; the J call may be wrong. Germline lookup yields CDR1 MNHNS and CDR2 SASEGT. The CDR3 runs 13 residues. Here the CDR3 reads CASSVDPSYEQYF. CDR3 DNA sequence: TGTGCCAGCAGTGTTGACCCTTCCTACGAGCAGTACTTC.

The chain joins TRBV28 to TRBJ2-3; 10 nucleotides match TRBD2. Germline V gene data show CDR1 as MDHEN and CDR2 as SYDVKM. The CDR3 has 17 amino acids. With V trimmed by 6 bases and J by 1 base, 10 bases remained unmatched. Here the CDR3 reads CASRVALAGDGTDTQYF. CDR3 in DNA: TGTGCCAGCAGAGTAGCCCTAGCGGGAGATGGCACAGATACGCAGTATTTT.

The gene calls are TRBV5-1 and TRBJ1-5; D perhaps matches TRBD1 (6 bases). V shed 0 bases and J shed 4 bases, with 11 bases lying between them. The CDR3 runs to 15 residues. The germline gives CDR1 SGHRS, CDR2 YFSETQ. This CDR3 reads CASSLGRGANQPQHF. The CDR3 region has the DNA TGCGCCAGCAGCTTGGGCAGGGGAGCGAATCAGCCCCAGCATTTT.

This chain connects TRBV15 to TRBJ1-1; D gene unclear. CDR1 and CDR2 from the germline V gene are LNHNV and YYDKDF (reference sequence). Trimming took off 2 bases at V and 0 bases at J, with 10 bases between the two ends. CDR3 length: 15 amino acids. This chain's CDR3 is CATSRMDLMNTEAFF. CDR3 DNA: TGTGCCACCAGCAGAATGGATCTCATGAACACTGAAGCTTTCTTT.

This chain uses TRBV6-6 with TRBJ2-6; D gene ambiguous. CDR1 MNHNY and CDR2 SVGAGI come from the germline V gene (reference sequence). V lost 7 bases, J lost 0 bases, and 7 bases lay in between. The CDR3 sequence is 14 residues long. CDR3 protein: CASKPGSGANVLTF. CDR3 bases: TGTGCCAGCAAGCCGGGCTCTGGGGCCAACGTCCTGACTTTC.